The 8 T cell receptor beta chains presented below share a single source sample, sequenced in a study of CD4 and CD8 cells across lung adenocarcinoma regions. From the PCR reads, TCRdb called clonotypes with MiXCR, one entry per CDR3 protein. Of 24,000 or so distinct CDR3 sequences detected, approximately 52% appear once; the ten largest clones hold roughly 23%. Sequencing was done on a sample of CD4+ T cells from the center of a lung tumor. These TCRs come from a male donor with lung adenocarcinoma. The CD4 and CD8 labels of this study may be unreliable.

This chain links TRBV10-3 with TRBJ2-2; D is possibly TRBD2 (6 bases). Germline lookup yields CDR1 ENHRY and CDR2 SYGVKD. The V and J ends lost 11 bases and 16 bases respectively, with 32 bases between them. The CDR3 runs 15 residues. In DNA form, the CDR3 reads TGTGCCCGGGGACTCCAGTCTGGAAGCACCGGTACGCAGTTTTTT. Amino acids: CARGLQSGSTGTQFF.

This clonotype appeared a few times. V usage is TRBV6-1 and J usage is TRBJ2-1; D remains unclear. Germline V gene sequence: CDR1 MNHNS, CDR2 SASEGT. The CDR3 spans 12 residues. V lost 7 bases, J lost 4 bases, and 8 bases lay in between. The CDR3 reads CASTYGYNEQFF. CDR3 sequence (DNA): TGTGCCAGCACGTACGGGTACAATGAGCAGTTCTTC.

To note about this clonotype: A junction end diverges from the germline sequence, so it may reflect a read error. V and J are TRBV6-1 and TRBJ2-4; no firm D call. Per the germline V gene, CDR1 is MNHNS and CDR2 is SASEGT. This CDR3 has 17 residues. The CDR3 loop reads CASSRDPTGGSKDIQYF. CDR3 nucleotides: TGTGCCAGCAGTAGAGACCCCACGGGCGGATCCAAAGACATTCAGTACTTT.

The CDR3 coding sequence is TGTGCCAGCAACTTACTGGCGGATCAGAACCCAAACATTCAGTACTTC. Amino acids: CASNLLADQNPNIQYF. V usage is TRBV27 and J usage is TRBJ2-4; D is ambiguous. The CDR3 runs to 16 residues. The ends were cut back, 7 bases at V and 6 bases at J, with 22 bases in the middle. CDR1 is MNHEY and CDR2 is SMNVEV in the germline V gene (reference sequence).

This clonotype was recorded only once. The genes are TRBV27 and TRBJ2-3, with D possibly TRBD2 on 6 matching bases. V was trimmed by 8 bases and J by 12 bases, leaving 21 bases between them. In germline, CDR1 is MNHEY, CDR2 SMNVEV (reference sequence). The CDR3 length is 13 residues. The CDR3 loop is CASGGIGPETQYF. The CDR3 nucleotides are TGTGCCAGCGGGGGGATCGGCCCAGAGACCCAGTATTTT.

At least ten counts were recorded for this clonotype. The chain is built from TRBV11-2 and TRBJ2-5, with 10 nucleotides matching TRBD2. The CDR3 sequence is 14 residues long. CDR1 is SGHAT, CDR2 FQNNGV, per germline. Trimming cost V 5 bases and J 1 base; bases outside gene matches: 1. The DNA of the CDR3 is TGTGCCAGCAGCATAGCGGGGGGCCAAGAGACCCAGTACTTC. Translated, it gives CASSIAGGQETQYF.

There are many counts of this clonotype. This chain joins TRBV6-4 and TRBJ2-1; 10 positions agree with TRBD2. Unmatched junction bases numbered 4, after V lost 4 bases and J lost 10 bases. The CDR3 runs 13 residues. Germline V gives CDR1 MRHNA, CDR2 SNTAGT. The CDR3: CASSALAGVEQFF. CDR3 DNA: TGTGCCAGCAGTGCCCTAGCGGGAGTGGAGCAGTTCTTC.

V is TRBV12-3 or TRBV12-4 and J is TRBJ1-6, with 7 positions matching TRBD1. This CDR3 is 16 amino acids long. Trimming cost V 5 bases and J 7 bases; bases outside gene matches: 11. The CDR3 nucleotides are TGTGCCAGCAGTGCCTCACAGGGGAGGGCAAATTCACCCCTCCACTTT. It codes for CASSASQGRANSPLHF.